These 24 T cell receptor beta chains were sequenced from one sample in a study of yellow fever vaccine responses in identical twins. TCRdb re-derived calls from the RT-PCR reads in MiXCR, one entry per CDR3 protein. Of more than 15,000 distinct CDR3 sequences detected, roughly 75% appear once; the ten largest clones hold around 2%. The sample in question was T cells from blood (PBMCs), unsorted or a sorted subset (not recorded which), obtained before or after yellow fever vaccination (not recorded which). These receptor sequences come from a woman aged 18-35 years who received the yellow fever vaccine.

The rearrangement links TRBV2 to TRBJ2-7, with D uncertain. V was cut by 1 base and J by 4 bases, with 8 bases left in between. The CDR3 covers 13 residues. Germline V lookup: CDR1 SNHLY, CDR2 FYNNEI. CDR3 sequence: CASSEENSYEQYF. CDR3 nucleotide sequence: TGTGCCAGCAGTGAAGAGAATAGTTACGAGCAGTACTTC.

The chain recombines TRBV15 with TRBJ1-2; the match to TRBD1 covers 7 bases. The length of the CDR3 is 16 residues. Unmatched junction bases numbered 7, after V lost 0 bases and J lost 3 bases. CDR1 LNHNV and CDR2 YYDKDF come from the germline V gene (reference sequence). The CDR3 here is CATSRDMDRRDYGYTF. The CDR3 DNA follows: TGTGCCACCAGCAGAGATATGGACAGGAGGGACTATGGCTACACCTTC.

The chain is built from TRBV12-3 or TRBV12-4 and TRBJ1-2; TRBD1 might be the D (6 bases). This CDR3 contains 12 residues. V lost 5 bases and J lost 5, with 9 bases in between. The CDR3 is CASSLTGYGYTF. DNA of the CDR3: TGTGCCAGCAGTCTAACAGGGTATGGCTACACCTTC.

This clonotype has only a few counts. This chain uses TRBV11-2 with TRBJ2-1, with TRBD2 matching 14 bases. V was clipped by 1 base and J by 7 bases; unmatched bases: 6. Germline V CDR1 and CDR2: SGHAT, FQNNGV. The CDR3 has 17 residues. The DNA of the CDR3 is TGTGCCAGCAGCTTAGGCTTAGGGACTAGCGGGGGAAATGAGCAGTTCTTC. Translating gives CASSLGLGTSGGNEQFF.

V usage is TRBV23-1 and J usage is TRBJ1-6; 9 nucleotides match TRBD1. TRBV23-1 is an ORF, and what it does is uncertain. The CDR3 is 14 residues long. The J segment lost 7 bases and the V segment lost 5 bases, leaving 3 bases of the junction unmatched. CDR3 region: CASSGGQGNSPLHF. As DNA, the CDR3 is TGCGCCAGCAGTGGGGGACAGGGAAATTCACCCCTCCACTTT.

CDR3 protein: CASSFTGTDSYEQYF. DNA for the CDR3: TGTGCCAGCAGTTTCACCGGGACAGACTCCTACGAGCAGTACTTC. This chain links TRBV27 with TRBJ2-7; TRBD1 matches at 7 bases. Trimming at V came to 3 bases and at J to 0 bases, leaving 5 bases not matched to a gene. The CDR3 length is 15 residues. Germline-derived CDR1 and CDR2 are MNHEY and SMNVEV (reference sequence).

The rearrangement joins TRBV4-1 to TRBJ1-2; D is unresolved. Germline V lookup: CDR1 MGHRA, CDR2 YSYEKL. The V and J ends lost 0 bases and 2 bases respectively, with 7 bases between them. The CDR3 consists of 14 residues. The CDR3 protein is CASSQDPGNYGYTF. The CDR3 DNA reads as TGCGCCAGCAGCCAAGATCCAGGCAACTATGGCTACACCTTC.

J is TRBJ2-7 and V is TRBV29-1; D tentatively fits TRBD1 or TRBD2 (5 bases each). Trimming pared 4 bases from V and 1 base from J, leaving 20 bases between. This CDR3 has 16 amino acids. From germline, CDR1 is SQVTM and CDR2 ANQGSEA. CDR3 in DNA: TGCAGCGTTGTTATGTTCGGGGACCGAGAATCCTACGAGCAGTACTTC. This encodes CSVVMFGDRESYEQYF.

This clonotype is a singleton in its sample. This chain connects TRBV19 to TRBJ2-5; 8 bases fit TRBD2. CDR1 is LNHDA, CDR2 SQIVND, per germline (reference sequence). The CDR3 is made up of 14 amino acids. With 6 bases clipped from V and 5 bases from J, the junction kept 8 bases outside the gene matches. The CDR3 sequence: CASSPGLAGETQYF. The CDR3 region has the DNA TGTGCCAGTAGCCCCGGACTAGCAGGCGAGACCCAGTACTTC.

This clonotype has just a few counts. The chain is built from TRBV2 and TRBJ2-5; the D is unclear. The germline CDR1 and CDR2 sequences are SNHLY and FYNNEI. Trimming took 5 bases from V and 3 from J, leaving 13 bases between them. The CDR3 spans 14 residues. The CDR3 bases are TGTGCCAGCAGTAGAAAGGGCCTCAAAGAGACCCAGTACTTC. Residues: CASSRKGLKETQYF.

V is TRBV12-3 or TRBV12-4 and J is TRBJ2-2, with 8 bases lining up with TRBD1. The CDR3 covers 16 residues. V lost 3 bases to trimming and J lost 0 bases; unmatched junction nucleotides: 3. This chain's CDR3 is CASSFQGATNTGELFF. CDR3 in DNA: TGTGCCAGCAGTTTCCAGGGGGCTACGAACACCGGGGAGCTGTTTTTT.

This rearrangement joins TRBV18 to TRBJ1-2, with D possibly matching TRBD1 (6 bases). The CDR3 consists of 16 residues. From germline, CDR1 is KGHSH and CDR2 LQKENI. V was trimmed by 2 bases and J by 0 bases, leaving 13 bases between them. In DNA form, the CDR3 reads TGTGCCAGCTCACCATCTGACAGGCTCGCTAACTATGGCTACACCTTC. Protein product: CASSPSDRLANYGYTF.

The chain uses TRBV12-3 or TRBV12-4 and TRBJ1-2, with 8 bases matching TRBD1. This CDR3 has 14 residues. V dropped 3 bases and J dropped 6; count of bases not matched to a gene: 6. The CDR3 region is CASSFQGARDGYTF. CDR3 in DNA: TGTGCCAGCAGTTTTCAGGGGGCGAGGGATGGCTACACCTTC.

V gene TRBV7-9 combines with J gene TRBJ2-1; 9 bases map to TRBD2. This CDR3 spans 16 amino acids. Per the germline V gene, CDR1 is SEHNR and CDR2 is FQNEAQ (reference sequence). V shed 4 bases, J shed 2 bases, and the junction held 6 bases outside the gene matches. CDR3 DNA: TGTGCCAGCAGCTCCGATAGCGGGAGTGCCTACAATGAGCAGTTCTTC. Translation gives CASSSDSGSAYNEQFF.

As concerns this clonotype: The germline gene is not matched at one end of the junction; a read error may be the cause. The chain carries TRBV9 and TRBJ2-1; 10 nucleotides align to TRBD2. CDR3 length: 14 amino acids. Germline CDR1 is SGDLS and CDR2 is YYNGEE. The CDR3 coding sequence is TGCGCCAGCAGCGTGGCTAGCGGGAGCCGAGAGCAGTTCTTC. Amino acid sequence: CASSVASGSREQFF.

This clonotype was counted a single time. V usage is TRBV7-9 and J usage is TRBJ2-2, with TRBD2 matching over 10 bases. CDR3 size: 16 residues. Germline CDR1 reads SEHNR; CDR2 reads FQNEAQ (reference sequence). V was clipped by 5 bases and J by 1 base; unmatched bases: 4. Here the CDR3 reads CASSLGLAENTGELFF. CDR3 nucleotides: TGTGCCAGCAGCCTTGGACTAGCGGAGAACACCGGGGAGCTGTTTTTT.

This sequence joins TRBV5-1 and TRBJ2-2; no reliable D call. V was pared by 3 bases and J by 4 bases, with 16 bases between. Germline loops: CDR1 SGHRS, CDR2 YFSETQ. This CDR3 is 16 amino acids long. CDR3 loop: CASSSWALLGTGELFF. CDR3 coding DNA: TGCGCCAGCAGCTCCTGGGCCCTCCTTGGCACCGGGGAGCTGTTTTTT.

The V and J genes are TRBV7-9 and TRBJ2-7, with D perhaps TRBD1 (6 bases). CDR1 is SEHNR and CDR2 is FQNEAQ in the germline V gene (reference sequence). This CDR3 has 15 residues. V lost 6 bases to trimming and J lost 3 bases, with 18 bases between them. CDR3 DNA: TGTGCCAGCAGTAAACTAACAGGGACCTACTACGAGCAGTACTTC. Translating gives CASSKLTGTYYEQYF.

The rearrangement uses TRBV7-8 and TRBJ1-5; 8 nucleotides agree with TRBD1. This CDR3 spans 15 amino acids. The germline V gene encodes CDR1 SGHVS and CDR2 FQNEAQ. Trimming removed 7 bases from V and 1 base from J; junction bases left unmatched: 6. The CDR3 loop is CASTYRGGSNQPQHF. The CDR3 DNA sequence: TGTGCCAGCACCTACAGGGGGGGGAGCAATCAGCCCCAGCATTTT.

This clonotype was found a few times. This chain uses TRBV14 with TRBJ2-5; D not certain. CDR3 size: 13 residues. Germline V CDR1 and CDR2: SGHDN, FVKESK. Trimming took off 4 bases at V and 4 bases at J, with 10 bases between the two ends. The CDR3 sequence: CASSLIWRETQYF. The CDR3 nucleotides are TGTGCCAGCAGCCTCATATGGCGAGAGACCCAGTACTTC.

This clonotype has more than one count but fewer than ten. V is TRBV5-1 and J is TRBJ1-2, with D unresolved. Trimming removed 4 bases from V and 5 bases from J, with 6 bases in between. Germline V gene data show CDR1 as SGHRS and CDR2 as YFSETQ. The CDR3 sequence is 11 residues long. Here the CDR3 DNA reads TGCGCCAGCAGCGACGAGTATGGCTACACCTTC. Its translation is CASSDEYGYTF. The full variable domain, in which reference TRBV5-1 and TRBJ1-2 provide the parts outside the CDR3, is KAGVTQTPRYLIKTRGQQVTLSCSPISGHRSVSWYQQTPGQGLQFLFEYFSETQRNKGNFPGRFSGRQFSNSRSEMNVSTLELGDSALYLCASSDEYGYTFGSGTRLTVV.

Regarding this clonotype: Compared with germline, one end of the junction differs, possibly owing to a read error. The gene calls are TRBV28 and TRBJ2-7; unclear D gene. The CDR3 is 11 residues long. Germline CDR1 reads MDHEN; CDR2 reads SYDVKM. CDR3 DNA: TGTGCCAGCAGTTCCCCGTACGAACAGTACTTC. Protein product: CASSSPYEQYF.

The chain recombines TRBV7-1 with TRBJ2-5, with 11 bases identical to TRBD2. TRBV7-1 is an ORF, with its function uncertain. CDR3 length equals 16 residues. Trimming removed 6 bases from V and 2 bases from J; junction bases left unmatched: 8. The CDR3 sequence: CASRKLAGADQETQYF. CDR3 bases: TGTGCCAGCAGGAAACTAGCGGGGGCGGATCAAGAGACCCAGTACTTC.

The chain is built from TRBV4-1 and TRBJ2-3; TRBD2 aligns across 11 bases. Germline loops: CDR1 MGHRA, CDR2 YSYEKL. J gave up 4 bases and V 1 base, and 10 bases lay outside the gene matches. The CDR3 sequence is 18 residues long. This CDR3 is CASSQVAGGPVSPDTQYF. The CDR3 DNA is TGCGCCAGCAGCCAAGTAGCGGGGGGGCCGGTGTCCCCAGATACGCAGTATTTT.